The 21 T cell receptor beta chains in this list originate from one sample, sequenced in a study of cytomegalovirus exposure and HLA in healthy donors. Method: immunoSEQ multiplex PCR; TCRdb's copy keeps in-frame clones and lacks some. Altogether about 50,000 clones are present, about nine tenths being singletons, with the ten largest covering 6% to 8%. The specimen sequenced was PBMCs. Receptors originate from a woman in her thirties in good health and CMV-seronegative.

The CDR3 DNA sequence: TGCGCCAGCAGCCAAGATTCGCCAGGGAGGAATGAGCAGTTCTTC. Its translation is CASSQDSPGRNEQFF. This chain joins TRBV4-3 and TRBJ2-1; maybe TRBD2 (6 bases). The CDR3 is made up of 15 amino acids. Germline V CDR1 and CDR2: LGHNA, YSLEER. Trimming stripped 0 bases from V and 7 bases from J, with 13 bases between.

This chain links TRBV27 with TRBJ2-7; 13 bases are a match to TRBD2. Unmatched junction bases numbered 11, after V lost 3 bases and J lost 3 bases. Germline loops: CDR1 MNHEY, CDR2 SMNVEV (reference sequence). CDR3 length: 18 amino acids. The CDR3 coding sequence is TGTGCCAGCAGTTTTGGGACTAGCGGGAAACGGGGGATCTACGAGCAGTACTTC. Protein product: CASSFGTSGKRGIYEQYF.

The chain uses TRBV6-1 and TRBJ2-7, with TRBD1 matching 7 bases. Germline CDR1 and CDR2: MNHNS and SASEGT. The CDR3 is made up of 16 amino acids. With V trimmed by 1 base and J by 1 base, 7 bases remained unmatched. The CDR3 region has the DNA TGTGCCAGCAGTGAAGTAACGGGACAGTCTTCCTACGAGCAGTACTTC. Translated: CASSEVTGQSSYEQYF.

V and J are TRBV25-1 and TRBJ2-5; no reliable D call. Germline values: CDR1 MGHDK, CDR2 SYGVNS. The CDR3 totals 11 residues. V was cut by 10 bases and J by 6 bases, with 12 bases left in between. The DNA of the CDR3 is TGTGCCACTATCCTTCGAAAGACCCAGTACTTC. Encoded protein: CATILRKTQYF.

Here the CDR3 DNA reads TGTGCCGGGGGAGCGGGACAGGGGGTGTACACCGGGGAGCTGTTTTTT. Residues: CAGGAGQGVYTGELFF. The chain joins TRBV30 to TRBJ2-2; the match to TRBD1 covers 11 bases. The CDR3 runs 16 residues. Germline V gene data show CDR1 as GTSNPN and CDR2 as SVGIG (reference sequence). J was trimmed by 3 bases and V by 8 bases; bases with no gene match: 11.

The chain carries TRBV28 and TRBJ2-2, with no clear D. Between the trimmed V and J ends, which lost 7 bases and 1 base, there was a span of 13 bases. The CDR3 covers 15 residues. Germline V CDR1 and CDR2: MDHEN, SYDVKM. CDR3 sequence reads: CASTHPRVNTGELFF. CDR3 bases: TGTGCCAGCACTCATCCCCGAGTGAACACCGGGGAGCTGTTTTTT.

The rearrangement links TRBV10-1 to TRBJ2-1, with 9 nucleotides matching TRBD1. The germline gives CDR1 WNHNN, CDR2 SYGVQD (reference sequence). V trimming: 6 bases; J trimming: 7 bases; junction bases outside the gene matches: 7. The CDR3 length is 14 residues. CDR3 sequence: CASSGTGMKNEQFF. The CDR3 DNA sequence: TGCGCCAGCAGCGGGACAGGGATGAAAAATGAGCAGTTCTTC.

The chain uses TRBV9 and TRBJ1-3; possible D gene TRBD1, 5 bases. The CDR3 is 15 amino acids. The V and J ends lost 1 base and 0 bases respectively, with 8 bases between them. The germline CDR1 and CDR2 sequences are SGDLS and YYNGEE. The CDR3: CASSVNQGSGNTIYF. The CDR3 DNA follows: TGTGCCAGCAGCGTAAATCAGGGCTCTGGAAACACCATATATTTT.

The rearrangement links TRBV5-1 to TRBJ2-5; TRBD1 matches 8 bases. J was trimmed by 6 bases and V by 4 bases; bases with no gene match: 8. The CDR3 spans 14 residues. Germline CDR1 reads SGHRS; CDR2 reads YFSETQ. The CDR3 DNA reads TGCGCCAGCAGCAGCAGGACAGGGTCGCAGACCCAGTACTTC. It codes for CASSSRTGSQTQYF.

The chain joins TRBV9 to TRBJ2-3; D not resolved. Germline assignment: CDR1 SGDLS and CDR2 YYNGEE. The V end was cut by 4 bases, the J end by 4 bases, with 10 bases between. CDR3 length: 13 residues. CDR3 amino acids: CASSPYAADTQYF. The CDR3 nucleotides read TGTGCCAGCAGCCCCTACGCCGCAGATACGCAGTATTTT.

The CDR3 bases are TGTGCCAGCAGTGACTTTCTAGCGGGTCGGACCCAGTACTTC. Protein product: CASSDFLAGRTQYF. This sequence joins TRBV2 and TRBJ2-5, with 8 bases that match TRBD2. The germline V gene has CDR1 SNHLY and CDR2 FYNNEI. This CDR3 comprises 14 residues. V was pared by 3 bases and J by 7 bases, with 7 bases of the junction left unmatched.

The rearrangement links TRBV27 to TRBJ2-3; 15 nucleotides align to TRBD2. CDR1 and CDR2 from the germline V gene are MNHEY and SMNVEV (reference sequence). J gave up 3 bases and V 5 bases, and 3 bases lay outside the gene matches. The CDR3 loop spans 16 amino acids. The CDR3 region has the DNA TGTGCCAGCAGTCCCGGGACTAGCGGGAGGACAGATACGCAGTATTTT. Translated: CASSPGTSGRTDTQYF.

The genes are TRBV28 and TRBJ2-1, with TRBD2 identical over 10 bases. Germline CDR1 MDHEN, CDR2 SYDVKM. The CDR3 is 13 residues long. V lost 6 bases, J lost 8 bases, and 4 bases stayed unmatched. CDR3 loop: CASRAGGPYEQFF. DNA for the CDR3: TGTGCCAGCAGAGCGGGAGGGCCGTATGAGCAGTTCTTC.

The CDR3 sequence is CASSTIRAGRMNTEAFF. The CDR3 DNA follows: TGCGCCAGCAGCACCATACGCGCGGGACGGATGAACACTGAAGCTTTCTTT. The chain carries TRBV5-1 and TRBJ1-1, with D perhaps matching TRBD1 (5 bases). This CDR3 region has 17 residues. Trimming shortened V by 4 bases and J by 0 bases, and 19 bases separated the two germline ends. Germline CDR1 and CDR2: SGHRS and YFSETQ.

The genes are TRBV28 and TRBJ2-3; TRBD1 is a possible D gene (6 bases). The CDR3 spans 14 residues. Per the germline V gene, CDR1 is MDHEN and CDR2 is SYDVKM. V lost 8 bases to trimming and J lost 1 base, with 13 bases between them. The CDR3 nucleotides read TGTGCCAGCGTATTACAGGGAGGCACAGATACGCAGTATTTT. It codes for CASVLQGGTDTQYF.

The chain recombines TRBV19 with TRBJ1-1; D is ambiguous. The germline V gene has CDR1 LNHDA and CDR2 SQIVND (reference sequence). V was cut by 1 base and J by 6 bases, with 6 bases left in between. The CDR3 runs to 12 residues. The DNA for the CDR3 is TGTGCCAGTAGTATAGGTGTCGCTGAAGCTTTCTTT. This encodes CASSIGVAEAFF. Together with reference TRBV19 and TRBJ1-1, the CDR3 gives the full variable domain: DGGITQSPKYLFRKEGQNVTLSCEQNLNHDAMYWYRQDPGQGLRLIYYSQIVNDFQKGDIAEGYSVSREKKESFPLTVTSAQKNPTAFYLCASSIGVAEAFFGQGTRLTVV.

This clone was found a few times. The chain uses TRBV19 and TRBJ2-7; the match to TRBD2 covers 14 bases. Germline CDR1 and CDR2: LNHDA and SQIVND (reference sequence). CDR3 length: 14 residues. V lost 9 bases, J lost 2 bases, and 3 bases stayed unmatched. CDR3 sequence: CASRTSGGTYEQYF. In nucleotides, the CDR3 is TGTGCCAGCCGGACTAGCGGGGGGACCTACGAGCAGTACTTC.

The chain is built from TRBV9 and TRBJ2-1, with 11 nucleotides matching TRBD2. Trimming removed 3 bases from V and 7 bases from J; junction bases left unmatched: 3. Germline assignment: CDR1 SGDLS and CDR2 YYNGEE. The CDR3 runs to 14 residues. CDR3 region: CASSAGLAVNEQFF. The CDR3 DNA reads as TGTGCCAGCAGCGCGGGACTAGCGGTTAATGAGCAGTTCTTC.

The rearrangement links TRBV6-1 to TRBJ1-2; possibly TRBD1 for D (5 bases). The CDR3 sequence is 15 residues long. V dropped 7 bases and J dropped 8 bases, with 23 bases sitting between them. Germline-derived CDR1 and CDR2 are MNHNS and SASEGT. The CDR3: CASTPPGGRRGGYTF. The CDR3 DNA reads TGTGCCAGCACTCCCCCCGGAGGCAGGAGGGGCGGCTACACCTTC.

The rearrangement joins TRBV11-2 to TRBJ2-5, with TRBD2 matching over 14 bases. Germline-derived CDR1 and CDR2 are SGHAT and FQNNGV. Trimming cost V 4 bases and J 5 bases; bases outside gene matches: 6. This CDR3 spans 16 amino acids. CDR3 bases: TGTGCCAGCAGCTCGGGACTAGCGGGAGTAAGGGAGACCCAGTACTTC. Translating gives CASSSGLAGVRETQYF.

This chain uses TRBV19 with TRBJ2-1, with 10 nucleotides matching TRBD2. The CDR3 spans 18 residues. J gave up 7 bases and V 1 base, and 13 bases lay outside the gene matches. CDR1 and CDR2 (germline): LNHDA, SQIVND (reference sequence). CDR3 DNA: TGTGCCAGTAGTATAGGTGTTAGCGGGAGGAGCTATAAAAATGAGCAGTTCTTC. Translating it yields CASSIGVSGRSYKNEQFF.